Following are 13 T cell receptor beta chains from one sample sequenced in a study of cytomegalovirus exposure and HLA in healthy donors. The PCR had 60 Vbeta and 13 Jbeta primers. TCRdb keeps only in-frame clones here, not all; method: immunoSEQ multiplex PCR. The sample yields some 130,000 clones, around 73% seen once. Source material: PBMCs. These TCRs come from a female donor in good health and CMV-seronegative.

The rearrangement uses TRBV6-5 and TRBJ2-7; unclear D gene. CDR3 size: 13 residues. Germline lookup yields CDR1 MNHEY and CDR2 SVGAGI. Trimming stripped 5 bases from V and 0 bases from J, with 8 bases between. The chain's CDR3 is CASSPPGSYEQYF. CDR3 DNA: TGTGCCAGCAGTCCACCAGGCTCCTACGAGCAGTACTTC.

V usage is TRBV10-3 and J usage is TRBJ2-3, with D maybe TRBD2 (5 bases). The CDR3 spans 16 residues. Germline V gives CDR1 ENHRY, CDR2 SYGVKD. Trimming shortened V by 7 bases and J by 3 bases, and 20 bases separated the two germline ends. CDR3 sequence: CAIKGLGGAKTDTQYF. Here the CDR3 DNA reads TGTGCCATCAAAGGACTGGGCGGCGCCAAGACAGATACGCAGTATTTT.

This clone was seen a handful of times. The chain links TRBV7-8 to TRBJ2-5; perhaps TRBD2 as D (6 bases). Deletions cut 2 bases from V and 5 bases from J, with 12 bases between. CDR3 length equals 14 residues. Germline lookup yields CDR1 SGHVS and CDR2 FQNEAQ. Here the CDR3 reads CASSLRGAGETQYF. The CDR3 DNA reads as TGTGCCAGCAGCTTAAGGGGCGCGGGGGAGACCCAGTACTTC.

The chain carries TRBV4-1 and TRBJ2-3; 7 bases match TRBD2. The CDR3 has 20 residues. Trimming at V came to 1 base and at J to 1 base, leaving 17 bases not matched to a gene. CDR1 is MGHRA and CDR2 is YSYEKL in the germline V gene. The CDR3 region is CASSQGAGRQWARRTDTQYF. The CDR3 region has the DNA TGCGCCAGCAGCCAAGGTGCCGGGAGGCAGTGGGCTAGACGCACAGATACGCAGTATTTT.

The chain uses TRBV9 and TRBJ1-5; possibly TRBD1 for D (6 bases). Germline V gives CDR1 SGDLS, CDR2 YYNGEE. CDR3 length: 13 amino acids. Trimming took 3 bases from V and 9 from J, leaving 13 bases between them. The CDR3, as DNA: TGTGCCAGCAGCGCACAGGGTCTGGGGCCCCAGCATTTT. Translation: CASSAQGLGPQHF.

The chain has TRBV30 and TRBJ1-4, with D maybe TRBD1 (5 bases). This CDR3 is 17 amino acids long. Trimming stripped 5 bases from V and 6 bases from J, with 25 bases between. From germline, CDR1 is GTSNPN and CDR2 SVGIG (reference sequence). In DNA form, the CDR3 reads TGTGCCTGGGGGGGTGGGGGGAGTAGGGCGAGATATGAAAAACTGTTTTTT. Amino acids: CAWGGGGSRARYEKLFF. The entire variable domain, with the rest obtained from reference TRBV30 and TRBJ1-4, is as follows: SQTIHQWPATLVQPVGSPLSLECTVEGTSNPNLYWYRQAAGRGLQLLFYSVGIGQISSEVPQNLSASRPQDRQFILSSKKLLLSDSGFYLCAWGGGGSRARYEKLFFGSGTQLSVL.

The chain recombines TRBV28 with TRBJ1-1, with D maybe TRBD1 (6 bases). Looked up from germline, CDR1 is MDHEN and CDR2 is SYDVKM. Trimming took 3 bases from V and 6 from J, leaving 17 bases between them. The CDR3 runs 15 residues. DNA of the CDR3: TGTGCCAGCAGTTTTGGGGCAGGGGAAGGGCCTGAAGCTTTCTTT. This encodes CASSFGAGEGPEAFF.

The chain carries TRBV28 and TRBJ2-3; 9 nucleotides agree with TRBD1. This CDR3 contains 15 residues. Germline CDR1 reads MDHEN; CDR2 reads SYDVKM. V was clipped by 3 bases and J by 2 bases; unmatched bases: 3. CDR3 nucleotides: TGTGCCAGCAGTTTTGGGGACAGGGACACAGATACGCAGTATTTT. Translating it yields CASSFGDRDTDTQYF.

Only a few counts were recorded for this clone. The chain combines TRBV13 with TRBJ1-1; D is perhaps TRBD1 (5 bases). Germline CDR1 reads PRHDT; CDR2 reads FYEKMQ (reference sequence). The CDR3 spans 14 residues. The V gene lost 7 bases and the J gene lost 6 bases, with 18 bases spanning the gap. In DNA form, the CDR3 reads TGTGCCAGCACTGGGAGGACGGGGGTGGCTGAAGCTTTCTTT. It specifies CASTGRTGVAEAFF.

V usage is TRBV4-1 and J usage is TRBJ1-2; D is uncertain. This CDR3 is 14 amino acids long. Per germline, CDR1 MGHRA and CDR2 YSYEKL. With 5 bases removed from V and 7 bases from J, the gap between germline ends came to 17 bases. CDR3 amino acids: CASSDGRGSGGYTF. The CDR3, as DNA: TGCGCCAGCAGCGATGGACGGGGTTCTGGTGGCTACACCTTC.

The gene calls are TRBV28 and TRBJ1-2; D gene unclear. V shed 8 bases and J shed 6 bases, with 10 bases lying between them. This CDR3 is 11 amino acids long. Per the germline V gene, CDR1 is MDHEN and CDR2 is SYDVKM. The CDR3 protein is CASSGGDGYTF. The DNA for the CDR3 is TGTGCCAGCTCGGGCGGGGATGGCTACACCTTC.

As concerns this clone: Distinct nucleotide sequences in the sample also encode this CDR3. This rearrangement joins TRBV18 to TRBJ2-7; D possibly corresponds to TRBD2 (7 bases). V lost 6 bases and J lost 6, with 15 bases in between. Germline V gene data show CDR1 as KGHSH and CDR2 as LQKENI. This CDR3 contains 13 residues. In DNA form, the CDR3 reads TGTGCCAGCTCCTTGGCAGGGGAGGGCGAGCAGTACTTC. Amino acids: CASSLAGEGEQYF. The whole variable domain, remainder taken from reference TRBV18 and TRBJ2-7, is NAGVMQNPRHLVRRRGQEARLRCSPMKGHSHVYWYRQLPEEGLKFMVYLQKENIIDESGMPKERFSAEFPKEGPSILRIQQVVRGDSAAYFCASSLAGEGEQYFGPGTRLTVT.

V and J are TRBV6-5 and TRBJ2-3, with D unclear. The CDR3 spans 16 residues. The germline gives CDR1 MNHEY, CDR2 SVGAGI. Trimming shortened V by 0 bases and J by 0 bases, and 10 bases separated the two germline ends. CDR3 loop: CASSYSRHLSTDTQYF. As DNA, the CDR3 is TGTGCCAGCAGTTACTCCAGGCACCTAAGCACAGATACGCAGTATTTT.